This T cell receptor (beta chain) appears in the sequencing data of a study of cytotoxic CD8 clonotypes in ibrutinib-treated CLL (dated by TCRdb to 2020 to 2023). General notes on the study: In this cohort, some 14 patients were treatment-naive and fewer than 13 were relapsed/refractory, while fewer than 18 had unmutated IGHV. Cryopreserved peripheral blood mononuclear cells were collected at three points: before therapy, at response, and at either sustained remission or disease progression. Partial responses were observed in roughly 24 patients and complete responses in 2; after a median follow-up of around 68 months, remission was maintained in approximately 15 patients and progression was observed in about twelve. Longitudinal samples were available for about 30% of the roughly 86 trial participants. Response samples were taken after a median of roughly 12 months on treatment, ranging from about 6 to 40 months. Every sample from remission and from progressive disease was obtained while the patients were still on ibrutinib. An average of around 250,000 productive templates and 94,082 productive rearrangements was obtained per sample.

Roughly 2.2 micrograms of genomic DNA were extracted from cryopreserved PBMCs for TCR beta library preparation. Longitudinal blood samples from CLL patients receiving ibrutinib monotherapy were subjected to high-throughput TCR beta sequencing. Patients were enrolled in a phase 2 open-label single-center ibrutinib monotherapy trial. Worth noting for this clone: Its antigen has not been determined. It has no much larger one-base neighbor in the sample; base qualities were not kept. In the same sample, other DNA sequences code for this CDR3.

As encoded in the germline V gene (reference sequence), CDR1 is SEHNR while CDR2 is FQNEAQ. From cysteine to phenylalanine, the CDR3 is 13 amino acids long. The retained sequence is limited to the CDR3, 39 bases, with the frame set at the first base. The trim is 1 base for V and 1 base for J, with a gap of 2 bases between the germline ends. Each clonotype received, on average, about 9.7x coverage in deep resolution sequencing performed on a MiSeq, where the target depth lay between 1 in 1 million and 1 in 200,000 T cells. The immunoSEQ hsTCRB Kit was used to generate TCR beta libraries. From the authors' description of their analysis: ImmunoSEQ Data Assistant and ImmunoSEQ Analyzer were used for data analysis, and V, D and J genes were assigned according to IMGT definitions. Clonality was computed as one minus normalized Shannon entropy of productive rearrangement frequencies, ranging from 0 to 1. Public clonotype analysis was restricted to overrepresented clonotypes comprising at least 0.05% of each patient's repertoire. Repertoires from more than ten age-matched healthy donors in immuneACCESS were used as clonality controls. The table comes from immuneACCESS by way of TCRdb, which keeps in-frame sequences with V and J called. Part of the clones is missing from these tables; in studies checked, under half for an unresolved V gene and the rest for unknown reasons. The D gene and trimming were derived from the DNA, and the V and J assignments and clone size from that table. The sample table shows a few hundred thousand clones, and roughly 70% are seen once. Under 8% of the sample belongs to the ten largest clones.

Overall study outcomes, separate from this receptor: Public clonotypes were rare and either contracted or stayed stable during treatment, and the rise in clonality at ibrutinib response reflected the expansion of private clonotypes. Baseline clonality exceeded that of age-matched healthy donors and correlated strongly with circulating CD8+ T-cell counts. Lymph node repertoires were not examined, and the timing of sampling was not matched between patients in sustained remission and those whose disease progressed. An increase in clonality was observed at ibrutinib response, with clonality remaining stable during sustained remission and falling back toward baseline at progression.

The specimen comprised PBMCs, sampled after 36 months of ibrutinib treatment. This chain joins TRBV7-9 to TRBJ1-3; the D gene is unclear. The clonotype comes from a human donor with chronic lymphocytic leukemia. The CDR3 in this case is CASSLGSGNTIYF. At the DNA level, the sequence is TGTGCCAGCAGCTTAGGGTCTGGAAACACCATATATTTT.